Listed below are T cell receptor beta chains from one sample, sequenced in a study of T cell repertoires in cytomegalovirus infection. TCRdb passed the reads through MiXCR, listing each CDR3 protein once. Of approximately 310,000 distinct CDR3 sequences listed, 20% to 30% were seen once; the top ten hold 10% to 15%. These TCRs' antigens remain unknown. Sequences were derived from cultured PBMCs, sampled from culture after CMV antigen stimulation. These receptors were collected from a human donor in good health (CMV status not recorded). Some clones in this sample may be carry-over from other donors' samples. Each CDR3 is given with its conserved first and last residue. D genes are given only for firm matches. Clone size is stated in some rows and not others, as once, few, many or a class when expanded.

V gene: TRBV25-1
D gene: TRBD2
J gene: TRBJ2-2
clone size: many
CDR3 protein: CASSDTTGGRTGELFF
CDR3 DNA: TGTGCCAGCAGTGATACAACGGGGGGTAGGACCGGGGAGCTGTTTTTT

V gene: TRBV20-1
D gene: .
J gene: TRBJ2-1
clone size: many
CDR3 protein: CSAPRLDFYNEQFF
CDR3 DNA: TGCAGTGCTCCAAGACTAGACTTCTACAATGAGCAGTTCTTC

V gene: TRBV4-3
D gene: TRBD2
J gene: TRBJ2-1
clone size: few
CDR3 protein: CASSQDRLAGYNEQFF
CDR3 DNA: TGCGCCAGCAGCCAAGATAGGCTAGCGGGGTACAATGAGCAGTTCTTC

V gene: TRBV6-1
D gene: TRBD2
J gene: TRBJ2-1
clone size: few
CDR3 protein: CASSLDERTSGTYNEQFF
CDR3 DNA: TGTGCCAGCAGTTTAGACGAGCGGACTAGCGGGACCTACAATGAGCAGTTCTTC

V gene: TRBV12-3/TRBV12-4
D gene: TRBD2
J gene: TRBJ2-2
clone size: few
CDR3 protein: CASSKTRREVVGELFF
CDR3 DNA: TGTGCCAGCAGTAAAACGAGGCGGGAGGTCGTCGGGGAGCTGTTTTTT

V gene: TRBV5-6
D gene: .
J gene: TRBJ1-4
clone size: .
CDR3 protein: CASSLPGPFEKLFF
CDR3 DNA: TGTGCCAGCAGCTTACCCGGACCGTTTGAAAAACTGTTTTTT

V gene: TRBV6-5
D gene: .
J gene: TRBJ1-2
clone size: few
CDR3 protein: CASSYSVSRAGYGYTF
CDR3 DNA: TGTGCCAGCAGTTACTCGGTTAGCCGAGCGGGGTATGGCTACACCTTC

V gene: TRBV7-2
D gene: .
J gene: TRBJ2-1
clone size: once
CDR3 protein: CASSPLGVSVSSYNEQFF
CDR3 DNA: TGTGCCAGCAGCCCTCTGGGGGTTAGCGTGAGCTCCTACAATGAGCAGTTCTTC

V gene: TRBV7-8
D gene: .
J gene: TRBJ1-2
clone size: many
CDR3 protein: CASSLARTADRDGYGYTF
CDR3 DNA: TGTGCCAGCAGCTTAGCACGAACCGCCGATAGGGATGGCTATGGCTACACCTTC

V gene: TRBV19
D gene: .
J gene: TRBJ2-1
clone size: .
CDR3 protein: CASSISLHSSNEQFF
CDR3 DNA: TGTGCCAGTAGTATCTCCCTTCACTCTAGCAATGAGCAGTTCTTC

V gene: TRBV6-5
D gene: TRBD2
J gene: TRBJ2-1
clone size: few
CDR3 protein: CASRHEREGSYNEQFF
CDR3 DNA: TGTGCCAGCAGACATGAGCGGGAGGGCTCCTACAATGAGCAGTTCTTC

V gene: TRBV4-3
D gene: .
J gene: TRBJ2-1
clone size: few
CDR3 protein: CASSQDRGPRYGQFF
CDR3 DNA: TGCGCCAGCAGCCAAGATCGCGGTCCCCGCTATGGGCAGTTCTTC

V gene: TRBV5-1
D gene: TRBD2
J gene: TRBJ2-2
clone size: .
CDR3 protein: CASSLRTSATGELFF
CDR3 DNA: TGCGCCAGCAGCTTGCGGACTAGCGCCACCGGGGAGCTGTTTTTT

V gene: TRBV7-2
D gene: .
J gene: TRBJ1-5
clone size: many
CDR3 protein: CASSLLPGNQPQHF
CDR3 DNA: TGTGCCAGCAGCCTACTACCAGGGAATCAGCCCCAGCATTTT

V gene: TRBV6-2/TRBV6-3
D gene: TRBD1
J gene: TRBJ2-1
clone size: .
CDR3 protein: CASMGQGRYEQFF
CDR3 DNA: TGTGCCAGCATGGGACAGGGGCGTTATGAGCAGTTCTTC

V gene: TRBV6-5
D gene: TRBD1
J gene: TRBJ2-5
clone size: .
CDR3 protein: CASRQGAGTQYF
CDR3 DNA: TGTGCCAGCCGACAGGGGGCAGGGACCCAGTACTTC

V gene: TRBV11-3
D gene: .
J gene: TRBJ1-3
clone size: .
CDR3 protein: CASTVGPTGNTIYF
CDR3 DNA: TGTGCCAGCACCGTCGGACCAACTGGAAACACCATATATTTT

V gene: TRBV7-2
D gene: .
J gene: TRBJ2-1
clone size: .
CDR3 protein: CASSPGLPRGEQFF
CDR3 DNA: TGTGCCAGCAGCCCAGGACTCCCGAGGGGTGAGCAGTTCTTC

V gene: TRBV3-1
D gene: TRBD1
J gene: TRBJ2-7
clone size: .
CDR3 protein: CASSQGRSGGIYEQYF
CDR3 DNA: TGTGCCAGCAGCCAAGGACGGTCAGGGGGCATCTACGAGCAGTACTTC

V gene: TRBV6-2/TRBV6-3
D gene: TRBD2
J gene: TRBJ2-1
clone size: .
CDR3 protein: CASSPAGGPRNEQFF
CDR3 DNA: TGTGCCAGCAGCCCAGCGGGAGGGCCTAGAAATGAGCAGTTCTTC

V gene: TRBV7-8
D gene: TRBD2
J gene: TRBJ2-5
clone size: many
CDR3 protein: CASRRLAETQYF
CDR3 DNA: TGTGCCAGCAGACGACTAGCGGAGACCCAGTACTTC

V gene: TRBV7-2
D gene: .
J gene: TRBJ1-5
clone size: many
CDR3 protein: CASSLGQRNSNQPQHF
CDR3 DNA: TGTGCCAGCAGCTTAGGACAGCGAAATAGCAATCAGCCCCAGCATTTT

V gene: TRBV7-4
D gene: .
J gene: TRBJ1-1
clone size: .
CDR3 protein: CASSPTVGEAFF
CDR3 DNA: TGTGCCAGCAGCCCTACGGTAGGTGAAGCTTTCTTT

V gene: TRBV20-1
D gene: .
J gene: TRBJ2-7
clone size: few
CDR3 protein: CSAGTHRDEQYF
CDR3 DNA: TGCAGTGCTGGGACCCACCGGGACGAGCAGTACTTC

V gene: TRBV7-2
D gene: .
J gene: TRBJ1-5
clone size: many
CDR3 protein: CASSSGQGSANQPQHF
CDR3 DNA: TGTGCCAGCAGCTCAGGGCAAGGGTCGGCCAATCAGCCCCAGCATTTT

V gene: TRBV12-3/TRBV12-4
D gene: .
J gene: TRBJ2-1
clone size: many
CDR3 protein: CASSSKGYNEQFF
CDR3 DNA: TGTGCCAGCAGTTCCAAAGGCTACAATGAGCAGTTCTTC

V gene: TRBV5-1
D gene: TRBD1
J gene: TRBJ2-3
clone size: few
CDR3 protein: CASRDSSTDTQYF
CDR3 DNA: TGCGCCAGCCGGGACAGCAGCACAGATACGCAGTATTTT

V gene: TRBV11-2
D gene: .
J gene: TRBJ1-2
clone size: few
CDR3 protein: CASSDQGPSYYGYTF
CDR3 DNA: TGTGCCAGCAGCGATCAGGGGCCCTCATACTATGGCTACACCTTC

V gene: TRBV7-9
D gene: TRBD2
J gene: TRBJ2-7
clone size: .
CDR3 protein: CASNPPQAGWDEQYF
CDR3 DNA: TGTGCCAGCAACCCCCCCCAAGCGGGATGGGACGAGCAGTACTTC

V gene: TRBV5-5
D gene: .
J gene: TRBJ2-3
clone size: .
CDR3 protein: CASSLRQSTSTDTQYF
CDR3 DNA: TGTGCCAGCAGCCTTCGACAGTCTACTAGCACAGATACGCAGTATTTT

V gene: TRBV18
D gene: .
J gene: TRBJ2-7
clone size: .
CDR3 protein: CASSPPGSRGYEQYF
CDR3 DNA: TGTGCCAGCTCACCCCCTGGAAGCAGGGGCTACGAGCAGTACTTC

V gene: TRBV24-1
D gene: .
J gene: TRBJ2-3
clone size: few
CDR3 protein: CATSDTDTQYF
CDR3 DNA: TGTGCCACCAGTGACACAGATACGCAGTATTTT

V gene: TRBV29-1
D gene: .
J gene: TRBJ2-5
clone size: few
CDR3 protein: CSILGTGLQETQYF
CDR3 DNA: TGCAGCATCTTGGGAACGGGATTACAAGAGACCCAGTACTTC

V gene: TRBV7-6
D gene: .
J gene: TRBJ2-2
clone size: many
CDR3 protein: CASTGGNTGELFF
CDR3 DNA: TGTGCCAGTACAGGCGGGAACACCGGGGAGCTGTTTTTT

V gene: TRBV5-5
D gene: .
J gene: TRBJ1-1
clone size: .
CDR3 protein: CASSGAGAGAFF
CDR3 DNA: TGTGCCAGCAGCGGCGCAGGGGCCGGAGCTTTCTTT

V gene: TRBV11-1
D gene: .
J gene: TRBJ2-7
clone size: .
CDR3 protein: CASSSLTRGLGYEQYF
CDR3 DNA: TGTGCCAGCAGCTCCTTAACCCGGGGGCTGGGGTACGAGCAGTACTTC

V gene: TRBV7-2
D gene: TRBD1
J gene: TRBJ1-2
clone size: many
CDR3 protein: CASSAGQGNYGYTF
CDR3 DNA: TGTGCCAGCAGCGCGGGACAGGGGAACTATGGCTACACCTTC

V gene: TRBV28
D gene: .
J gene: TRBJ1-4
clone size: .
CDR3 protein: CTSSLSWGNEKLFF
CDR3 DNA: TGTACCAGCAGTTTGTCGTGGGGGAATGAAAAACTGTTTTTT

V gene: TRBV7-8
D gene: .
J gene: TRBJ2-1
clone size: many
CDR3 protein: CASSRLLFSSYNEQFF
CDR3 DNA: TGTGCCAGCAGCCGGCTATTGTTTTCCTCCTACAATGAGCAGTTCTTC

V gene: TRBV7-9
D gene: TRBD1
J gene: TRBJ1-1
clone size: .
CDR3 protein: CASSSPTGGSMNTEAFF
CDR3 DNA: TGTGCCAGCAGCTCCCCGACAGGGGGCTCTATGAACACTGAAGCTTTCTTT